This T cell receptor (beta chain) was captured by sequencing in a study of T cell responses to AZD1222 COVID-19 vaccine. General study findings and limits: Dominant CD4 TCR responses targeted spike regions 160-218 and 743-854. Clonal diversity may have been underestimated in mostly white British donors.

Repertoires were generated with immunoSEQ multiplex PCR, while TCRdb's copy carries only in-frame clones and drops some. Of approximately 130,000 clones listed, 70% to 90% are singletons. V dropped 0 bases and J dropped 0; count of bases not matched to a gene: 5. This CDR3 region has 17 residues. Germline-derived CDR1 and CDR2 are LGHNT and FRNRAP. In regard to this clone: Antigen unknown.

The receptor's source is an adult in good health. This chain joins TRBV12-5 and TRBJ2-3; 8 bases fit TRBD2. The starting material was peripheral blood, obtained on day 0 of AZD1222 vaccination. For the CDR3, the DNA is TGTGCTAGTGGTTTGGTACTGGCGGGGGGTAGCACAGATACGCAGTATTTT. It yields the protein CASGLVLAGGSTDTQYF.